One TCR beta chain is described in this entry. Trimming at V came to 4 bases and at J to 1 base, leaving 9 bases not matched to a gene. CDR3 size: 17 residues. Germline V lookup: CDR1 LGHDT, CDR2 YNNKEL (reference sequence). In the original processing: Cell counts per sample came from amplifying reference gene primers. The protocol was immunoSEQ multiplex PCR, while the TCRdb copy is restricted to in-frame clones and leaves out a portion. D and trimming come from the DNA, and the V and J calls and clone size come from that table. The table includes over 110,000 clones, roughly four fifths detected once. The data were taken from a study of blood T cell repertoires in COVID-19. Looking at the study overall: From the United States, Italy and Spain came samples of acute and convalescent COVID-19. Sources were T cells, B-cell-depleted T cells, or PBMCs; the material itself was cDNA or gDNA.

The specimen sequenced was peripheral blood. This TCR derives from a man aged 80 or over with acute or convalescent COVID-19. V gene TRBV3-1 (or the pseudogene TRBV3-2) combines with J gene TRBJ2-5, with 10 bases matching TRBD1. CDR3 protein: CASSPGQGQRGQETQYF. The CDR3 DNA sequence: TGTGCCAGCAGCCCGGGACAGGGGCAGCGAGGCCAAGAGACCCAGTACTTC.